These 23 T cell receptor beta chains originate from one sample sequenced in a study of T cell clones after liver transplantation. Repertoires were generated with immunoSEQ multiplex PCR, while TCRdb's copy carries only in-frame clones and drops some. Of tens of thousands of clones listed, approximately 80% are singletons. Specimen: CD8+ T cells from blood, collected around 4.5 years after liver transplant. All receptors come from a human patient who received a liver transplant. The T cells may come from the graft donor.

This clone was seen more than once but under ten times. The chain employs TRBV27 and TRBJ1-2; weak D call: TRBD1 (5 bases). This CDR3 spans 14 amino acids. Germline loops: CDR1 MNHEY, CDR2 SMNVEV (reference sequence). Trimming pared 5 bases from V and 5 bases from J, leaving 15 bases between. The CDR3 protein is CASSPTGVGYGYTF. CDR3 nucleotides: TGTGCCAGCAGTCCCACGGGGGTAGGGTATGGCTACACCTTC.

V is TRBV27 and J is TRBJ2-3; D is possibly TRBD1 or TRBD2 (5 bases each). Trimming took 4 bases from V and 4 from J, leaving 21 bases between them. CDR1 and CDR2 from the germline V gene are MNHEY and SMNVEV (reference sequence). The CDR3 spans 17 residues. This CDR3 reads CASSSEAFVGVSDTQYF. The DNA for the CDR3 is TGTGCCAGCAGTTCTGAGGCCTTCGTGGGGGTGTCAGATACGCAGTATTTT.

The chain employs TRBV30 and TRBJ1-1, with TRBD1 identical over 7 bases. With 3 bases clipped from V and 4 bases from J, the junction kept 14 bases outside the gene matches. Germline CDR1 GTSNPN, CDR2 SVGIG (reference sequence). CDR3 size: 16 residues. The CDR3 DNA sequence: TGTGCCTGGAGCCCGACAGGGACCTTAAGTATCACTGAAGCTTTCTTT. As protein: CAWSPTGTLSITEAFF.

This rearrangement joins TRBV2 to TRBJ1-3; D is ambiguous. CDR3 length: 12 amino acids. The ends were cut back, 3 bases at V and 5 bases at J, with 5 bases in the middle. CDR1 SNHLY and CDR2 FYNNEI come from the germline V gene. This chain's CDR3 is CASSEHRNTIYF. DNA of the CDR3: TGTGCCAGCAGTGAGCATCGAAACACCATATATTTT.

This clone was recorded once. DNA for the CDR3: TGTGCCAGCAGCAGCGACATGGTTAACTATGGCTACACCTTC. Residues: CASSSDMVNYGYTF. This chain connects TRBV9 to TRBJ1-2; D gene uncertain. Trimming took 4 bases from V and 1 from J, leaving 11 bases between them. This CDR3 has 14 amino acids. Germline CDR1 SGDLS, CDR2 YYNGEE.

The chain has TRBV7-6 and TRBJ1-4; maybe TRBD1 (5 bases). The CDR3 covers 14 residues. V shed 5 bases and J shed 4 bases, with 11 bases lying between them. Germline CDR1 reads SGHVS; CDR2 reads FNYEAQ. The CDR3 sequence is CASSHDSYNEKLFF. For the CDR3, the DNA is TGTGCCAGCAGCCATGACAGTTATAATGAAAAACTGTTTTTT.

J is TRBJ2-7 and V is TRBV19; possibly TRBD2 for D (5 bases). Trimming took 5 bases from V and 0 from J, leaving 8 bases between them. Germline CDR1 reads LNHDA; CDR2 reads SQIVND (reference sequence). The CDR3 is 13 amino acids. The CDR3 protein is CASSSGGSYEQYF. The CDR3 DNA reads TGTGCCAGTAGTTCAGGAGGCTCCTACGAGCAGTACTTC.

CDR3 region: CAKGQGGFSYNEQFF. The CDR3 DNA follows: TGTGCCAAAGGACAGGGAGGATTCTCCTACAATGAGCAGTTCTTC. The chain uses TRBV2 and TRBJ2-1; 8 bases fit TRBD1. Germline V gene sequence: CDR1 SNHLY, CDR2 FYNNEI. Trimming at V came to 10 bases and at J to 0 bases, leaving 8 bases not matched to a gene. The CDR3 is made up of 15 amino acids.

This rearrangement joins TRBV6-1 to TRBJ1-1; 7 bases fit TRBD1. The V and J ends lost 6 bases and 4 bases, in that order; junction bases with no gene match: 8. CDR1 and CDR2 from the germline V gene are MNHNS and SASEGT. The CDR3 runs to 14 residues. The CDR3 here is CASRTGLGGTEAFF. The CDR3 DNA reads as TGTGCCAGCAGGACAGGGTTAGGGGGCACTGAAGCTTTCTTT.

The gene calls are TRBV4-1 and TRBJ1-6; tentatively, D is TRBD1 (6 bases). Per the germline V gene, CDR1 is MGHRA and CDR2 is YSYEKL. The CDR3 is made up of 15 amino acids. The V gene lost 0 bases and the J gene lost 10 bases, with 13 bases spanning the gap. CDR3 nucleotide sequence: TGCGCCAGCAGCCAAGATACAGGGTTTGGGTCACCCCTCCACTTT. Encoded protein: CASSQDTGFGSPLHF.

The chain carries TRBV7-2 and TRBJ2-7; 7 positions match TRBD2. The CDR3 contains 16 residues. The V segment lost 5 bases and the J segment 0 bases; nucleotides outside the gene matches: 10. The germline CDR1 and CDR2 sequences are SGHTA and FQGNSA. CDR3 in amino acids: CASSPVGGGGSYEQYF. The CDR3, as DNA: TGTGCCAGCAGCCCAGTAGGCGGGGGTGGCTCCTACGAGCAGTACTTC.

This clone appeared once. The J gene is TRBJ2-7, the V gene TRBV28; 15 bases agree with TRBD2. This CDR3 spans 17 amino acids. The germline V gene has CDR1 MDHEN and CDR2 SYDVKM. Trimming removed 5 bases from V and 3 bases from J; junction bases left unmatched: 8. The chain's CDR3 is CASSRPGTSGGIYEQYF. CDR3 DNA sequence: TGTGCCAGCAGTCGCCCCGGGACTAGCGGGGGGATCTACGAGCAGTACTTC.

The J gene is TRBJ2-1, the V gene TRBV9; 16 bases map to TRBD2. The V gene end was trimmed by 2 bases and the J gene end by 4 bases; junction bases not matched to a gene: 3. Germline V gene lookup returns CDR1 SGDLS and CDR2 YYNGEE. This CDR3 region has 17 residues. Here the CDR3 reads CASSVGLAGGHYNEQFF. CDR3 nucleotides: TGTGCCAGCAGCGTGGGACTAGCGGGGGGGCATTACAATGAGCAGTTCTTC. The whole variable domain, filled in from reference TRBV9 and TRBJ2-1, reads DSGVTQTPKHLITATGQRVTLRCSPRSGDLSVYWYQQSLDQGLQFLIQYYNGEERAKGNILERFSAQQFPDLHSELNLSSLELGDSALYFCASSVGLAGGHYNEQFFGPGTRLTVL.

V is TRBV7-8 and J is TRBJ1-2; TRBD1 agrees at 7 bases. CDR3 length: 15 residues. Germline CDR1 reads SGHVS; CDR2 reads FQNEAQ. Losses at the gene ends were 1 base for V and 2 bases for J; bases not matched to a gene: 4. The DNA of the CDR3 is TGTGCCAGCAGCTTAGTCGGGACAGCGAACTATGGCTACACCTTC. This encodes CASSLVGTANYGYTF. Full variable domain (outside the CDR3, taken from reference TRBV7-8 and TRBJ1-2): GAGVSQSPRYKVAKRGQDVALRCDPISGHVSLFWYQQALGQGPEFLTYFQNEAQLDKSGLPSDRFFAERPEGSVSTLKIQRTQQEDSAVYLCASSLVGTANYGYTFGSGTRLTVV.

This chain uses TRBV5-4 with TRBJ2-7; TRBD2 might be the D (6 bases). The CDR3 runs to 15 residues. Deletions cut 4 bases from V and 3 bases from J, with 17 bases between. Germline CDR1 and CDR2: SGHNT and YYREEE (reference sequence). The CDR3 spells CASSPGTSSLYEQYF. The CDR3 nucleotides are TGTGCCAGCAGCCCCGGGACTTCTAGCCTCTACGAGCAGTACTTC. Full variable domain (remainder filled in from reference TRBV5-4 and TRBJ2-7): ETGVTQSPTHLIKTRGQQVTLRCSSQSGHNTVSWYQQALGQGPQFIFQYYREEENGRGNFPPRFSGLQFPNYSSELNVNALELDDSALYLCASSPGTSSLYEQYFGPGTRLTVT.

The chain employs TRBV11-3 and TRBJ2-3; TRBD2 matches at 9 bases. V lost 4 bases and J lost 8; bases outside the gene matches: 13. CDR3 length equals 16 residues. Germline CDR1 SGHNT, CDR2 YENEEA. The CDR3 nucleotides are TGTGCCAGCAGCTCGAAGCGGGGGGCCTCCGCGGGTACGCAGTATTTT. It encodes CASSSKRGASAGTQYF.

This chain uses TRBV28 with TRBJ2-3; 10 bases agree with TRBD2. The V segment lost 3 bases and the J segment 1 base; nucleotides outside the gene matches: 4. Germline CDR1 MDHEN, CDR2 SYDVKM. The CDR3 sequence is 16 residues long. The CDR3 loop is CASSFPTSGGTDTQYF. The CDR3 DNA follows: TGTGCCAGCAGTTTCCCTACTAGCGGGGGCACAGATACGCAGTATTTT.

By share, this clone counts as medium-sized. V gene TRBV6-4 combines with J gene TRBJ1-1; D call uncertain. The CDR3 loop spans 14 amino acids. Germline V gene data show CDR1 as MRHNA and CDR2 as SNTAGT. Trimming stripped 4 bases from V and 1 base from J, with 10 bases between. The CDR3 reads CASSGPSRNTEAFF. The CDR3 nucleotides are TGTGCCAGCAGTGGCCCTAGCAGGAACACTGAAGCTTTCTTT.

This clone was recorded only once. V is TRBV9 and J is TRBJ1-3; D unresolved. The CDR3 sequence is 15 residues long. Trimming removed 0 bases from V and 4 bases from J, with 11 bases in between. The germline V gene encodes CDR1 SGDLS and CDR2 YYNGEE. The CDR3 region has the DNA TGTGCCAGCAGCGTAGACCCGACGGAAGGAAACACCATATATTTT. Translated: CASSVDPTEGNTIYF.

The chain couples TRBV5-1 to TRBJ2-2, with 11 bases fitting TRBD2. The CDR3 length is 16 residues. Losses at the gene ends were 4 bases for V and 4 bases for J; bases not matched to a gene: 6. Germline CDR1 and CDR2: SGHRS and YFSETQ. CDR3 sequence (DNA): TGCGCCAGCAGCCCAACTAGCGGGGGCCCCACCGGGGAGCTGTTTTTT. Protein sequence: CASSPTSGGPTGELFF.

This rearrangement joins TRBV4-1 to TRBJ2-7; 10 bases are shared with TRBD2. Germline CDR1 and CDR2: MGHRA and YSYEKL. V shed 0 bases and J 0 bases; nucleotides not matched to a gene: 5. CDR3 length: 17 amino acids. The CDR3 reads CASSQDQLAGTSYEQYF. CDR3 bases: TGCGCCAGCAGCCAAGATCAACTAGCGGGGACCTCCTACGAGCAGTACTTC.

This clone was picked up a small number of times. Here the CDR3 reads CASSEASDTQYF. Written as DNA, the CDR3 is TGTGCCAGCAGTGAAGCGTCAGATACGCAGTATTTT. The genes are TRBV2 and TRBJ2-3; no clear D gene. The germline V and J ends were trimmed by 0 bases and 4 bases, with 2 bases remaining between them. Germline V gene lookup returns CDR1 SNHLY and CDR2 FYNNEI. CDR3 length: 12 residues.

The chain carries TRBV2 and TRBJ2-1, with 8 nucleotides matching TRBD2. Germline lookup yields CDR1 SNHLY and CDR2 FYNNEI. The CDR3 extends over 15 amino acids. J gave up 6 bases and V 2 bases, and 6 bases lay outside the gene matches. CDR3 bases: TGTGCCAGCAGTGAAACGGGGGGGCCGGTCAATGAGCAGTTCTTC. Protein product: CASSETGGPVNEQFF.